Below, one T cell receptor beta chain is given with its context. What it binds is not known. The data stem from a study of T cell responses to AZD1222 COVID-19 vaccine. Overall study results and limits: Mostly white British, mostly female donors; authors suggested clonal diversity may be underestimated. Vaccine-related CD4 TCRs covered spike, predominating at 160-218 and 743-854. Repertoires were obtained solely post-peak T cell response. Nearly half of spike-specific TCRs reportedly go after variant regions that carry no mutations.

This CDR3 spans 14 amino acids. The germline V gene encodes CDR1 MDHEN and CDR2 SYDVKM. Trimming took 5 bases from V and 3 from J, leaving 11 bases between them. This table comes from immunoSEQ multiplex PCR, and its TCRdb copy is limited to in-frame clones, with some not included. The sample has 100,000 to 150,000 clones; more than 85% are singletons. Sequencing used peripheral blood, obtained on day 0 of AZD1222 vaccination. This clonotype originated in an adult in good health. V and J are TRBV28 and TRBJ1-5; TRBD1 might be the D (5 bases). CDR3: CASSRQSYNQPQHF. CDR3 in DNA: TGTGCCAGCAGTCGACAGTCTTACAATCAGCCCCAGCATTTT.